Reported below is one T cell receptor (beta chain). This sample is part of a study of T cells in Graves' hyperthyroidism and ophthalmopathy. Germline CDR1 and CDR2: DFQATT and SNEGSKA (reference sequence). V trimming: 6 bases; J trimming: 0 bases; junction bases outside the gene matches: 5. This CDR3 region has 14 residues. Amplification targeted TCR beta CDR3 regions from RNA transcripts. First-round RT-PCR of the TCR CDR3 relied on the HTBI primer set. One entry per CDR3 protein, called by TCRdb with MiXCR from the multiplex PCR reads. The sample lists under 550,000 distinct CDR3 sequences, 15% to 20% occurring once.

Specimen: blood. The chain uses TRBV20-1 and TRBJ1-3, with TRBD1 identical over 7 bases. This TCR came from a man aged 35 to 55 with Graves' ophthalmopathy. In nucleotides, the CDR3 is TGCAGTGCGGGTGGGACAGACTCTGGAAACACCATATATTTT. Its protein is CSAGGTDSGNTIYF.